This TCR beta chain was recorded in a study of blood T cell repertoires in COVID-19. The germline CDR1 and CDR2 sequences are MDHEN and SYDVKM. This CDR3 contains 14 residues. The J segment lost 7 bases and the V segment lost 6 bases, leaving 11 bases of the junction unmatched. Sequencing used immunoSEQ multiplex PCR; TCRdb keeps in-frame clones, though not all of them. The sample lists about 130,000 clones, about 83% occurring once. The sample taken for sequencing was peripheral blood. This chain connects TRBV28 to TRBJ2-7; 8 bases agree with TRBD1. The sequence came from a man aged 60 to 69 with acute or convalescent COVID-19. CDR3 protein: CASSLGQGSGEQYF. CDR3 DNA: TGTGCCAGCAGCCTTGGACAGGGATCGGGTGAGCAGTACTTC.